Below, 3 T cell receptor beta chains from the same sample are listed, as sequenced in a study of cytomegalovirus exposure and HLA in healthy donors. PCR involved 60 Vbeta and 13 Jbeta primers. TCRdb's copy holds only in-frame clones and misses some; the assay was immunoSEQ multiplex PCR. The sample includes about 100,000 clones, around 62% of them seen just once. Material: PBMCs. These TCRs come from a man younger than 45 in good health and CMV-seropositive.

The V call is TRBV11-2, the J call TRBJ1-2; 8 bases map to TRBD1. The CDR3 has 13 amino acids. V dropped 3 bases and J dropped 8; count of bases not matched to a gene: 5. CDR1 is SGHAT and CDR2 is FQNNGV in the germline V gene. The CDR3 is CASSFLQGVGYTF. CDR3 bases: TGTGCCAGCAGCTTTTTACAGGGGGTGGGCTACACCTTC.

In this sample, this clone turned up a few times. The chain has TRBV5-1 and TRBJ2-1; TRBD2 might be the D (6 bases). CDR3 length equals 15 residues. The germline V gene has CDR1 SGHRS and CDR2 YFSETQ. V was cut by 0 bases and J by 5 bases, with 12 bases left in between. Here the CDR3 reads CASSLGGSGHNEQFF. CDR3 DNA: TGCGCCAGCAGCTTGGGGGGTAGCGGACACAATGAGCAGTTCTTC. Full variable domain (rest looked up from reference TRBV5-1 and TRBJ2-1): KAGVTQTPRYLIKTRGQQVTLSCSPISGHRSVSWYQQTPGQGLQFLFEYFSETQRNKGNFPGRFSGRQFSNSRSEMNVSTLELGDSALYLCASSLGGSGHNEQFFGPGTRLTVL.

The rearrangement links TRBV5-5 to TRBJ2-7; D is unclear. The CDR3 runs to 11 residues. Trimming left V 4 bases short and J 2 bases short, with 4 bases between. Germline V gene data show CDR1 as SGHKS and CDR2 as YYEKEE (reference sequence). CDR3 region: CASSTTYEQYF. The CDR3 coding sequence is TGTGCCAGCAGCACAACCTACGAGCAGTACTTC.